This TCR beta chain was identified in a study of shared clonotypes between healthy human individuals. Sequencing was performed with immunoSEQ multiplex PCR; in TCRdb, only in-frame clones are kept and a portion is missing. In the table there are millions of clones, more than 80% of which are singletons. Concerning this clone: Its antigen is not identified.

Overall study results and limits: The genetic and exposure-history diversity represented was limited by few donors. Naive subsets generally had larger estimated richness than memory subsets.

Trimming left V 3 bases short and J 4 bases short, with 25 bases between. The CDR3 has 19 amino acids. Germline values: CDR1 SGHTA, CDR2 FQGNSA. All donors qualified as healthy HIV-negative adults and had experienced no recent acute infections or vaccinations. The source material was naive CD4+ T cells sorted from blood. Subset: CD45RA+ positively selected. This sequence originates from a young man in good health. The rearrangement links TRBV7-2 to TRBJ2-1; possibly TRBD2 for D (7 bases). As DNA, the CDR3 is TGTGCCAGCAGCTTGGGGGCGGGGGACTTCGGAACACGTTACAATGAGCAGTTCTTC. Translating gives CASSLGAGDFGTRYNEQFF.